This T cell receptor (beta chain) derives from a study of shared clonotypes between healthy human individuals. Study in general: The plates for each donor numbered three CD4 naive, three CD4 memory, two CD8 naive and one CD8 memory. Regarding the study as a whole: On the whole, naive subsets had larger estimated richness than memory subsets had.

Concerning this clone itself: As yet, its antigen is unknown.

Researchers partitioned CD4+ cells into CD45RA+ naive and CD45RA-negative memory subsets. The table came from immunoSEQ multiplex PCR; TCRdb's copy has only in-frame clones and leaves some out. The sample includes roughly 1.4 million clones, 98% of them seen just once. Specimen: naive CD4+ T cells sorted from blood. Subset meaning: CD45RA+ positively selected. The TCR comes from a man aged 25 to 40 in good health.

The CDR3 DNA reads as TGTGCCAGCAGTGGAGGGGTTCTCTCCTACGAGCAGTACTTC. Amino acid sequence: CASSGGVLSYEQYF. The chain is built from TRBV2 and TRBJ2-7; perhaps D is TRBD1 or TRBD2 (5 bases each). Germline CDR1 and CDR2: SNHLY and FYNNEI. This CDR3 is built from 14 residues. V was pared by 4 bases and J by 0 bases, with 10 bases between.